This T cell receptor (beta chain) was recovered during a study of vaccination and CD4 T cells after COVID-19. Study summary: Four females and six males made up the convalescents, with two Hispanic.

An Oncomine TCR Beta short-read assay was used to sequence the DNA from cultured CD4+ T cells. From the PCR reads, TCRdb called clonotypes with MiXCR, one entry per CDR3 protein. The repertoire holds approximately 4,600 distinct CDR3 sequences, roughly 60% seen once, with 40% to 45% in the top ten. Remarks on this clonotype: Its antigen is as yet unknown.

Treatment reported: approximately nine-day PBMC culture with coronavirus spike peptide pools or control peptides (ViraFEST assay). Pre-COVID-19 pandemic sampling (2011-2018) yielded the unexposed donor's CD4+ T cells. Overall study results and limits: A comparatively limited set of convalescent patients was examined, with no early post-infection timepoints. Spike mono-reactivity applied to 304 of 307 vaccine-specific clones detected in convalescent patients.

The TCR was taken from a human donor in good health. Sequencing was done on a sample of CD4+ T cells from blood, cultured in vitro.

The CDR3 nucleotides read TGCGCCAGCAGCTCCCCGCGACAGCCCGGACAAGAGACCCAGTACTTC. It yields the protein CASSSPRQPGQETQYF. The V call is TRBV5-1, the J call TRBJ2-5; possibly TRBD1 for D (5 bases). Germline lookup yields CDR1 SGHRS and CDR2 YFSETQ. The CDR3 totals 16 residues. Trimming took off 3 bases at V and 2 bases at J, with 17 bases between the two ends.